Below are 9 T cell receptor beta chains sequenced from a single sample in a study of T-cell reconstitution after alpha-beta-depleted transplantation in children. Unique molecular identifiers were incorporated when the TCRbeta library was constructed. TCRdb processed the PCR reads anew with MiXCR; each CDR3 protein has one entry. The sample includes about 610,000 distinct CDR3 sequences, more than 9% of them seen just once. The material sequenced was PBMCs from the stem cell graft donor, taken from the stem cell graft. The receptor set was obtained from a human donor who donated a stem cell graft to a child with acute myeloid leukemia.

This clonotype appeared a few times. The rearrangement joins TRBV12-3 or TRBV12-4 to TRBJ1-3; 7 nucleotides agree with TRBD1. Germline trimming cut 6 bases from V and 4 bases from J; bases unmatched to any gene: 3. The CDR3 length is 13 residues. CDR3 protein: CASSRTGGNTIYF. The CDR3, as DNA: TGTGCCAGCAGCAGGACAGGAGGAAACACCATATATTTT.

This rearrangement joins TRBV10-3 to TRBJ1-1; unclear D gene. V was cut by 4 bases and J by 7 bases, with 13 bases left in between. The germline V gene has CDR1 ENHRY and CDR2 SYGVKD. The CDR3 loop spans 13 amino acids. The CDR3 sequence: CAISVDRAVEAFF. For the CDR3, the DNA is TGTGCCATCAGTGTGGATAGGGCAGTTGAAGCTTTCTTT.

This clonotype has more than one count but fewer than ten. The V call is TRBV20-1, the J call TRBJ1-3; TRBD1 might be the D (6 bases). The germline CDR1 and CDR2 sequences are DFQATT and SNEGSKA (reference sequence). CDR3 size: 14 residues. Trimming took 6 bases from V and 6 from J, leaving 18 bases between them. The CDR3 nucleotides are TGCAGTGCGGGGGGCGACAGATGGGAAAACACCATATATTTT. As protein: CSAGGDRWENTIYF.

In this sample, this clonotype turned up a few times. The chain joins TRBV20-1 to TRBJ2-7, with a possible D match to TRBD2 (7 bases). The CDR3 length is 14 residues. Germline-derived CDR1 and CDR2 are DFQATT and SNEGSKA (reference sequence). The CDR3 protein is CSRLGGRAQGEQYF. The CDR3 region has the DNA TGCAGCCGACTAGGGGGGAGGGCGCAGGGGGAGCAGTACTTC.

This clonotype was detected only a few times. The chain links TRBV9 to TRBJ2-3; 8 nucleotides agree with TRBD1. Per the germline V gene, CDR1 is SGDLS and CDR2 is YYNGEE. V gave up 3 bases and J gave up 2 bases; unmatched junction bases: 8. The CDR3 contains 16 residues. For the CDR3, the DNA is TGTGCCAGCAGCGGACGGACAGGGTCTTCCACAGATACGCAGTATTTT. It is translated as CASSGRTGSSTDTQYF. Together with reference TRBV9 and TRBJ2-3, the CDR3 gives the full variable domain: DSGVTQTPKHLITATGQRVTLRCSPRSGDLSVYWYQQSLDQGLQFLIQYYNGEERAKGNILERFSAQQFPDLHSELNLSSLELGDSALYFCASSGRTGSSTDTQYFGPGTRLTVL.

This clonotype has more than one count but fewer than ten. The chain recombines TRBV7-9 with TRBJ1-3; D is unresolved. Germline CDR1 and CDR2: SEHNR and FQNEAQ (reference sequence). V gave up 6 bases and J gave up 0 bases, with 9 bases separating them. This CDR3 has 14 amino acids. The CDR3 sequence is CASSSGRSGNTIYF. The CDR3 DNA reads TGTGCCAGCAGTTCCGGGCGCTCTGGAAACACCATATATTTT.

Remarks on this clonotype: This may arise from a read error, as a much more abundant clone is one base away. The CDR3 sequence: CASHTGGVEIQYF. CDR3 bases: TGTGCCAGCCATACGGGGGGCGTAGAGATCCAGTACTTC. This chain uses TRBV27 with TRBJ2-5, with a possible D match to TRBD2 (7 bases). Germline values: CDR1 MNHEY, CDR2 SMNVEV (reference sequence). This CDR3 contains 13 residues.

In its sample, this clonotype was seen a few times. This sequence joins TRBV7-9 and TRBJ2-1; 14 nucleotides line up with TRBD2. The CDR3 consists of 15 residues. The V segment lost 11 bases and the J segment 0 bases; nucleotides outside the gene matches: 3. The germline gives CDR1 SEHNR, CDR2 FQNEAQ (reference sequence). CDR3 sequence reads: CAGTSGRLSYNEQFF. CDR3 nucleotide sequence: TGTGCCGGGACTAGCGGGAGACTCTCCTACAATGAGCAGTTCTTC.

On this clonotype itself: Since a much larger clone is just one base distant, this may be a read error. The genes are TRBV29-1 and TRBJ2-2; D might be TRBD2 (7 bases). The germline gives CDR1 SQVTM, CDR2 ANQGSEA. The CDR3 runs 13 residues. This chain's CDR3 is CSVAGGRHGELYF. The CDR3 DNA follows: TGCAGCGTTGCGGGGGGCCGGCACGGGGAGCTGTATTTT.